This record looks at one TCR beta chain sequence and its context. CDR3 length equals 14 residues. The V and J ends lost 8 bases and 7 bases respectively, with 20 bases between them. From germline, CDR1 is LNHNV and CDR2 YYDKDF (reference sequence). The data were obtained in a study of CD8+CD57+ T cells in acquired aplastic anemia. TCR beta VDJ and CDR3 were profiled, and genomic DNA was the template. In TCRdb, the reads were re-called with MiXCR into one record per CDR3 protein. The sample records 50,000 to 65,000 distinct CDR3 sequences, 50% to 70% being singletons. Sequenced sample: sorted CD4+, CD8+, or CD8+CD57+ T cells (not recorded which) from PBMCs. The clonotype comes from a human donor in good health, serving as a control. V usage is TRBV15 and J usage is TRBJ1-2, with a tentative D call TRBD1 (5 bases). CDR3 DNA: TGTGCCACCGCTCAGGGCGCAGCTTCGGGTGGCTACACCTTC. It yields the protein CATAQGAASGGYTF.